The present TCR beta chain was sequenced within a study of CD8 T cells in Susac syndrome. About this clonotype: Its antigen is still unknown.

Study results and caveats: An acknowledgment was made by the study that its TCR sequencing and HLA analysis involved relatively few individuals.

The authors sequenced TCR beta from blood CD8+ and CD4+ T cells. The individuals used as controls were healthy donors who had been matched for both age and sex. The RNA input was about 0.45 to 1 ug, and it was reverse transcribed with random hexamers. Amplification of TCR beta CDR3 was carried out by immunoSEQ multiplex PCR, which covered 54 Vbeta and 13 Jbeta segments. TCRdb recomputed calls from the immunoSEQ multiplex PCR reads with MiXCR, one row per CDR3 protein. The repertoire consists of about 140,000 distinct CDR3 sequences, with approximately 93% occurring once and the leading ten covering around 0.29%. The TCR comes from a human donor in good health. The sequenced sample consisted of CD8+ T cells from PBMCs.

DNA for the CDR3: TGTGCCAGCAGCCAATTCCAGGGGGGAATTGGCTACACCTTC. It yields the protein CASSQFQGGIGYTF. The J gene is TRBJ1-2, the V gene TRBV3-1; 7 bases align to TRBD1. In germline, CDR1 is LGHDT, CDR2 YNNKEL (reference sequence). With 2 bases clipped from V and 7 bases from J, the junction kept 7 bases outside the gene matches. The CDR3 contains 14 residues.